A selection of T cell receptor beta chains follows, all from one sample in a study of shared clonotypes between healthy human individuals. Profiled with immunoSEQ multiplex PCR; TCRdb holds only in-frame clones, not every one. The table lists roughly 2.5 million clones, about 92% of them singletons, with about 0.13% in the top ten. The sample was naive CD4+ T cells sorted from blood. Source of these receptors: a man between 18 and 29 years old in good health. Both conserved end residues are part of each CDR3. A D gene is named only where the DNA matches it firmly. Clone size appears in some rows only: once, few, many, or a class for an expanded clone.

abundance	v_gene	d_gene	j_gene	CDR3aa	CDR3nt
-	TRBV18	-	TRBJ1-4	CASSPTVGGEKLFF	TGTGCCAGCTCACCGACCGTGGGAGGTGAAAAACTGTTTTTT
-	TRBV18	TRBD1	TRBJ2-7	CASSPGTGGVYEQYF	TGTGCCAGCTCACCAGGGACAGGGGGCGTTTACGAGCAGTACTTC
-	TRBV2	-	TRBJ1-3	CASSGQGRNTIYF	TGTGCCAGCAGTGGGCAGGGTAGAAACACCATATATTTT
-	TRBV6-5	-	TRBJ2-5	CASSTRTGQAQYF	TGTGCCAGCAGCACGCGTACGGGGCAGGCCCAGTACTTC
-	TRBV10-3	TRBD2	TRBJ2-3	CAISGSGGSTDTQYF	TGTGCCATCAGTGGAAGCGGGGGAAGCACAGATACGCAGTATTTT
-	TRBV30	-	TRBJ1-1	CAWSSNSGRAFF	TGTGCCTGGAGTTCTAACTCTGGGAGGGCTTTCTTT
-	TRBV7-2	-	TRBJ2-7	CASSLVWQGYEQYF	TGTGCCAGCAGCTTAGTTTGGCAGGGCTACGAGCAGTACTTC
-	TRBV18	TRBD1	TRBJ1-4	CASSPGQVALSF	TGTGCCAGCTCACCGGGACAGGTCGCCCTTTCTTTT
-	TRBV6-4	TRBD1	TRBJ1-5	CAASQGAGQPQHF	TGTGCCGCGTCTCAGGGGGCGGGTCAGCCCCAGCATTTT
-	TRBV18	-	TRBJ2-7	CASSPTSGGGYEQYF	TGTGCCAGCTCGCCGACGTCTGGAGGGGGGTACGAGCAGTACTTC
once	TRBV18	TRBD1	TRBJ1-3	CASSPNRGGNTIYF	TGTGCCAGCTCACCAAACAGGGGAGGAAACACCATATATTTT
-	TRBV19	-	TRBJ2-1	CASSTWARTYNEQFF	TGTGCCAGTAGTACTTGGGCGAGGACCTACAATGAGCAGTTCTTC
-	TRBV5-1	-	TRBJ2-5	CASGLDMGESTQYF	TGCGCCAGTGGCTTGGATATGGGAGAGTCGACCCAGTACTTC
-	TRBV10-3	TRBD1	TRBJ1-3	CATAQGDFSGNTIYF	TGTGCCACGGCACAGGGGGATTTCTCTGGAAACACCATATATTTT
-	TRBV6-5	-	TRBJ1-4	CASSYRRNEKLFF	TGTGCCAGCAGTTACCGCCGAAATGAAAAACTGTTTTTT
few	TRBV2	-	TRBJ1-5	CASSGATRATQPQHF	TGTGCCAGCAGTGGGGCCACTCGGGCCACTCAGCCCCAGCATTTT
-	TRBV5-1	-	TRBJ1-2	CASGVATGTYGYTF	TGCGCCAGTGGGGTGGCCACAGGGACCTATGGCTACACCTTC
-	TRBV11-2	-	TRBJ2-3	CASSRTPDTQYF	TGTGCCAGCAGCCGGACGCCAGATACGCAGTATTTT
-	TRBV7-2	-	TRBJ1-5	CASSLGVGGGQPQHF	TGTGCCAGCAGCTTAGGTGTTGGCGGGGGTCAGCCCCAGCATTTT
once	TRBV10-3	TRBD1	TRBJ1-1	CAISDSGTVKTEAFF	TGTGCCATCAGTGATTCCGGGACAGTGAAAACTGAAGCTTTCTTT
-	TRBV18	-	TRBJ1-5	CASSPRGLAYSINQPQHF	TGTGCCAGCTCACCCAGGGGACTGGCCTATAGTATCAATCAGCCCCAGCATTTT
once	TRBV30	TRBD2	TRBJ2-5	CAWSTSGRGETQYF	TGTGCCTGGAGTACTAGCGGGAGGGGAGAGACCCAGTACTTC
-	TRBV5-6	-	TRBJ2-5	CASSLIQETQYF	TGTGCCAGCAGCCTAATACAAGAGACCCAGTACTTC
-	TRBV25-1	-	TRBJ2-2	CASSEYGWGGELFF	TGTGCCAGCAGTGAATATGGTTGGGGCGGGGAGCTGTTTTTT
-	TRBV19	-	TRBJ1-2	CATSSWGSVYGYTF	TGTGCCACCTCCTCTTGGGGATCCGTCTATGGCTACACCTTC
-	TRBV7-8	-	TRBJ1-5	CASSLVGGTSNQPQHF	TGTGCCAGCAGCTTAGTTGGGGGTACTAGCAATCAGCCCCAGCATTTT
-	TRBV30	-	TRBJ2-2	CAWSVGAGITGELFF	TGTGCCTGGAGTGTTGGCGCGGGCATAACCGGGGAGCTGTTTTTT